These T cell receptor beta chains were read from a single sample in a study of radiotherapy plus CTLA-4 blockade in lung cancer. Here immunoSEQ multiplex PCR was the method, and the copy in TCRdb shows in-frame clones only, minus some. The repertoire holds about 28,000 clones, approximately 80% seen once, with around 7% in the top ten. Sequencing used peripheral blood, obtained from a patient treated with radiotherapy plus ipilimumab. These receptors were collected from a human donor with non-small cell lung cancer who had stable disease on radiotherapy plus ipilimumab. The CDR3 runs from the conserved cysteine through the conserved F or W. The D gene is left open where the match is weak. Some rows mark clone size as missing; the rest say once, few, many or name a class of expanded clone.

>-|-|TRBJ1-1|TRBV2
CASRGPLQSEAFF
TGTGCCAGCAGGGGCCCCCTCCAGTCTGAAGCTTTCTTT
>-|once|TRBJ1-4|TRBV4-1
CASSHTGKTTNEKLFF
TGCGCCAGCAGCCATACAGGGAAAACAACTAATGAAAAACTGTTTTTT
>TRBD2|-|TRBJ2-2|TRBV7-3
CASSLNRGGGELFF
TGTGCCAGCAGCTTAAATCGCGGGGGCGGGGAGCTGTTTTTT
>-|-|TRBJ1-6|TRBV5-1
CASSLRGDNSPLHF
TGCGCCAGCAGCTTGAGGGGGGACAATTCACCCCTCCACTTT
>-|-|TRBJ1-4|TRBV7-2
CASSLDGPSSSNEKLFF
TGTGCCAGCAGCTTAGATGGACCTTCGTCATCTAATGAAAAACTGTTTTTT
>-|-|TRBJ1-1|TRBV7-2
CASSLVLGNTEAFF
TGTGCCAGCAGCTTAGTGTTGGGAAACACTGAAGCTTTCTTT
>TRBD2|-|TRBJ2-1|TRBV19
CASREITTSGGGPYNEQFF
TGTGCCAGTAGAGAAATAACGACTAGCGGGGGGGGTCCCTACAATGAGCAGTTCTTC
>TRBD1|-|TRBJ1-2|TRBV5-5
CASSVGTGGVYGYTF
TGTGCCAGCAGCGTGGGGACAGGGGGTGTCTATGGCTACACCTTC
>-|-|TRBJ1-1|TRBV2
CASSESGRNTEAFF
TGTGCCAGCAGTGAAAGTGGCCGGAACACTGAAGCTTTCTTT
>-|-|TRBJ1-5|TRBV19
CASSSVQARTAQHF
TGTGCCAGTAGTTCAGTACAGGCCCGCACAGCCCAGCATTTT
>-|-|TRBJ2-3|TRBV11-3
CASSLGKGFADTQYF
TGTGCCAGCAGCTTAGGAAAGGGGTTCGCAGATACGCAGTATTTT
>TRBD1|-|TRBJ2-7|TRBV19
CASGDRARSYEQYF
TGTGCCAGCGGAGACAGGGCTCGCTCCTACGAGCAGTACTTC
>TRBD2|-|TRBJ2-1|TRBV27
CASRPGLAGYNEQFF
TGTGCCAGCAGGCCGGGACTAGCGGGGTATAATGAGCAGTTCTTC
>TRBD1|once|TRBJ1-1|TRBV19
CASSVRQGWNTEAFF
TGTGCCAGTAGCGTCCGACAGGGGTGGAACACTGAAGCTTTCTTT
>-|-|TRBJ1-4|TRBV18
CASSPTRATNEKLFF
TGTGCCAGCTCACCAACGCGGGCAACTAATGAAAAACTGTTTTTT
>TRBD1|once|TRBJ2-5|TRBV19
CASSISTTGGKETQYF
TGTGCCAGTAGTATATCCACGACAGGGGGCAAAGAGACCCAGTACTTC
>-|-|TRBJ1-1|TRBV18
CASSKKDRLNTEAFF
TGTGCCAGCTCAAAAAAGGATAGATTGAACACTGAAGCTTTCTTT